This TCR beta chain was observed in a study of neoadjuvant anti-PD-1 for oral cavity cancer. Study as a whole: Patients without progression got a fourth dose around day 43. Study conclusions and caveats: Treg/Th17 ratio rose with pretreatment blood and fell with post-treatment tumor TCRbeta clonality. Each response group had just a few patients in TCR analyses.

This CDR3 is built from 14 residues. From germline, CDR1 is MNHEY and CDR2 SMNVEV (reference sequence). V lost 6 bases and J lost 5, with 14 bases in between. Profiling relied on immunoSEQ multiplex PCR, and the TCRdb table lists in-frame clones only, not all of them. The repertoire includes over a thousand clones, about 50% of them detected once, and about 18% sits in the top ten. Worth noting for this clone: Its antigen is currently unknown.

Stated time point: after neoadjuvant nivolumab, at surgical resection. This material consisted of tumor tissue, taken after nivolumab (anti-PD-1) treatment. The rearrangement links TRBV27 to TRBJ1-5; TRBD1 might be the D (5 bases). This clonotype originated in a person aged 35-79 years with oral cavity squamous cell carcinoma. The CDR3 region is CASRGTGPHQPQHF. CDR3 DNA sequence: TGTGCCAGCAGGGGAACAGGCCCCCATCAGCCCCAGCATTTT.